Listed here is a single T cell receptor (beta chain). The target antigen is unknown. This sample is part of a study of T cell repertoires in cytomegalovirus infection. Whole-study context: Used in the study were CMV epitopes, some recently identified and HLA-C-restricted, others well-studied and HLA-B-restricted. Public TCR beta signatures marked donors with CMV infection and the matching HLA.

Study-level results: The cumulative frequency of public TCR beta families distinguished individuals who carried CMV together with the relevant HLA.

Germline V lookup: CDR1 SGHVS, CDR2 FNYEAQ. The CDR3 is made up of 15 amino acids. Trimming removed 7 bases at V and 7 bases at J, with 17 bases between. TCRdb independently ran MiXCR on the reads; one entry per CDR3 protein. Here the sample spans about 770,000 distinct CDR3 sequences, under 35% being singletons. Sequencing used cultured CD8+ T cells from PBMCs, obtained from culture after CMV antigen stimulation. The sequence derives from a human donor in good health (CMV status not recorded). Some clones in this sample may be carry-over from other donors' samples. This chain joins TRBV7-6 and TRBJ1-6, with D possibly matching TRBD1 (6 bases). CDR3 sequence: CASTAEGETNSPLHF. CDR3 sequence (DNA): TGTGCCAGCACCGCGGAGGGGGAGACCAATTCACCCCTCCACTTT.